The clone carrying this T cell receptor beta chain was seen repeatedly, ten times or more. Its antigen is unidentified. This entry comes from a study of metastatic and nonmetastatic thyroid tumors. Study in general: Patients with malignant and benign thyroid disease provided blood and tumor or nodule tissue, whose repertoires were compared. General study points: Reports indicated that malignant thyroid tumors showed significantly higher TCR beta diversity than benign nodules did, in blood and tumor.

None of the patients had undergone any treatment ahead of thyroid surgery. Germline CDR1 reads SEHNR; CDR2 reads FQNEAQ (reference sequence). V was clipped by 5 bases and J by 6 bases, with 11 bases between them. The CDR3 consists of 12 residues. How the authors handled the data: Clinicopathological groups differed in CDR3, with these differences serving to build a distant-metastasis classifier for papillary thyroid cancer. TCRdb re-clonotyped the PCR reads via MiXCR. These V and J calls derive from TCRdb rather than the authors' analysis. In the table there are some 20,000 clones, under 25% of which are singletons.

The chain is built from TRBV7-9 and TRBJ2-7, with D perhaps assigned TRBD1 or TRBD2 (6 bases each). The sequence was obtained from a male donor with papillary thyroid cancer or a benign thyroid nodule (not recorded which). Some clones in this sample may be carry-over from other donors' samples. The specimen sequenced was tumor tissue. CDR3 residues: CASSTSGAEQYF. CDR3 nucleotide sequence: TGTGCCAGCAGCACCTCGGGGGCCGAGCAGTACTTC.